This T cell receptor (beta chain) derives from a study of T cells after yellow fever vaccination. Study-wide results and caveats: Though it reached lower strength, the secondary response hit its peak faster, day 5 versus 15. Among primary-vaccination clones, most reappeared after the booster, at roughly 96% for CD4 and under 90% for CD8.

A word on this clonotype: Its specificity is unknown.

5'RACE template switching produced TCR cDNA carrying a universal primer site and UMIs. TCRdb reprocessed the 5' RACE reads with MiXCR, giving one entry per CDR3 protein. The table lists 100,000 to 150,000 distinct CDR3 sequences, roughly 15% of them singletons, with roughly 47% in the top ten. V lost 3 bases, J lost 2 bases, and 17 bases lay in between. The CDR3 loop spans 15 amino acids. Germline values: CDR1 DFQATT, CDR2 SNEGSKA (reference sequence). The receptor comes from a young man who received the YFV17D yellow fever vaccine. The specimen comprised CD8+ T cells sorted from PBMCs, sampled 5 days after the yellow fever booster vaccination. V is TRBV20-1 and J is TRBJ2-7; a weak D match, TRBD1 (6 bases). CDR3 loop: CSARGAGENTYEQYF. The CDR3 DNA is TGCAGTGCTAGGGGGGCAGGGGAGAATACCTACGAGCAGTACTTC.